This T cell receptor beta chain stems from a study of OX40 agonist ivuxolimab in advanced cancers. Study background: Three patients, one with hepatocellular carcinoma and two with cutaneous melanoma, responded partially.

Details on this clone: Its antigen is unidentified.

CDR1 and CDR2 (germline): MNHNS, SASEGT. Trimming cost V 3 bases and J 2 bases; bases outside gene matches: 6. The CDR3 covers 15 residues. Study observations and caveats: Some of the nonresponding patients also showed low levels of normalized T-cell clonal expansion. Among T cells, CD8+ cells averaged more expanded clones than CD4+ cells.

Some clones are missing from TCRdb's copy, which holds only in-frame ones; the method was immunoSEQ multiplex PCR. Here the sample spans roughly 50,000 clones, about 86% being singletons. Baseline was the first blood sampling point, followed by cycle 4 day 1 and cycle 7 day 1. The chain is built from TRBV6-1 and TRBJ2-7; 8 bases map to TRBD2. The receptor's source is an adult with an advanced solid tumor such as melanoma, head and neck, liver or kidney cancer. The sequencing here drew on CD4+ or CD8+ T cells sorted from blood, taken in a trial of the OX40 agonist ivuxolimab. The CDR3: CASSDQTSGPYEQYF. CDR3 nucleotide sequence: TGTGCCAGCAGTGATCAAACTAGCGGCCCCTACGAGCAGTACTTC.